This TCR beta chain comes out of a study of T cell responses to AZD1222 COVID-19 vaccine. Concerning this clone: What it recognizes is unknown.

Findings of the study overall: Spike as a whole was targeted by vaccine-associated CD4 TCRs, dominant at 160-218 and 743-854.

Clones were read by immunoSEQ multiplex PCR, and TCRdb kept only the in-frame ones, dropping some. Among about 160,000 clones listed, about 92% were seen once. This clonotype was sampled from an adult who received the AZD1222 COVID-19 vaccine. Material: peripheral blood, obtained 28 days after the second AZD1222 dose.

CDR3 nucleotide sequence: TGTGCCAGTAGTATCCAACACAATCAGCCCCAGCATTTT. Amino acids: CASSIQHNQPQHF. The chain employs TRBV19 and TRBJ1-5; D is uncertain. Trimming left V 3 bases short and J 3 bases short, with 6 bases between. Germline lookup yields CDR1 LNHDA and CDR2 SQIVND (reference sequence). The CDR3 length is 13 residues.